This TCR beta chain emerged from a study of T cell changes during pregnancy in multiple sclerosis. The data were produced by immunoSEQ multiplex PCR, yet TCRdb's version contains in-frame clones alone and is incomplete. The sample shows tens of thousands of clones, just over 90% of them seen only once. The receptor was isolated from a female donor with multiple sclerosis, enrolled in a pregnancy study. The sample consisted of peripheral blood, taken after pregnancy.

The CDR3 DNA follows: TGTGCCAGCAGTGAACCGGGAGGGCTCACAGATACGCAGTATTTT. Translation: CASSEPGGLTDTQYF. The genes are TRBV25-1 and TRBJ2-3, with 8 bases fitting TRBD2. The CDR3 sequence is 15 residues long. The V and J ends lost 2 bases and 2 bases, in that order; junction bases with no gene match: 3. Germline V lookup: CDR1 MGHDK, CDR2 SYGVNS.